The 8 T cell receptor beta chains below were found in one sample sequenced in a study of blood T cells in healthy people across ages. Through a sample-barcoded 5' primer and a J-beta primer mix, a second PCR was run for about 6 to 12 cycles. TCRdb re-analysed the 5' RACE reads in MiXCR, keeping a single row per CDR3 protein. The data show about 770,000 distinct CDR3 sequences, more than 40% seen once. Sequences were obtained from blood. These receptors originate from a man in his sixties in good health.

In its sample, this clonotype was seen many times. The rearrangement uses TRBV6-5 and TRBJ2-5, with 10 bases matching TRBD2. This CDR3 contains 14 residues. Germline assignment: CDR1 MNHEY and CDR2 SVGAGI. Trimming removed 6 bases from V and 5 bases from J; junction bases left unmatched: 6. The CDR3 is CASRPIAGGETQYF. The CDR3 nucleotides are TGTGCCAGCAGACCAATAGCGGGGGGTGAGACCCAGTACTTC.

The chain combines TRBV15 with TRBJ2-1; TRBD2 agrees at 12 bases. Germline V gene lookup returns CDR1 LNHNV and CDR2 YYDKDF (reference sequence). Trimming at V came to 3 bases and at J to 6 bases, leaving 6 bases not matched to a gene. This CDR3 is 16 amino acids long. The CDR3 DNA reads as TGTGCCACCAGCAGGACTAGCGGGGGAGTGGGCAATGAGCAGTTCTTC. The encoded protein is CATSRTSGGVGNEQFF.

This clonotype was found once. The V call is TRBV5-6, the J call TRBJ1-2; D remains ambiguous. Germline loops: CDR1 SGHDT, CDR2 YYEEEE. This CDR3 is built from 15 residues. Trimming left V 7 bases short and J 4 bases short, with 20 bases between. The CDR3 DNA reads TGTGCCAGCTTCCCAAACCCCTCGGCCCTCTATGGCTACACCTTC. The encoded protein is CASFPNPSALYGYTF. Drawing the rest from reference TRBV5-6 and TRBJ1-2, the complete variable domain is DAGVTQSPTHLIKTRGQQVTLRCSPKSGHDTVSWYQQALGQGPQFIFQYYEEEERQRGNFPDRFSGHQFPNYSSELNVNALLLGDSALYLCASFPNPSALYGYTFGSGTRLTVV.

The gene calls are TRBV20-1 and TRBJ2-2; D is perhaps TRBD1 (6 bases). CDR3 size: 15 residues. V lost 3 bases to trimming and J lost 1 base, with 12 bases between them. CDR1 DFQATT and CDR2 SNEGSKA come from the germline V gene (reference sequence). The DNA of the CDR3 is TGCAGTGCTAGGGACCCGACAGGGAACACCGGGGAGCTGTTTTTT. This encodes CSARDPTGNTGELFF.

The J gene is TRBJ2-5, the V gene TRBV11-2, with no clear D. V dropped 2 bases and J dropped 7 bases, with 14 bases sitting between them. Germline assignment: CDR1 SGHAT and CDR2 FQNNGV. The CDR3 is made up of 14 amino acids. The CDR3 region is CASSLRVAWGTQYF. For the CDR3, the DNA is TGTGCCAGCAGCTTAAGAGTGGCGTGGGGGACCCAGTACTTC.

The V and J genes are TRBV5-5 and TRBJ1-6; 7 nucleotides match TRBD1. This CDR3 contains 13 residues. Germline V gene data show CDR1 as SGHKS and CDR2 as YYEKEE (reference sequence). Trimming removed 3 bases from V and 8 bases from J; junction bases left unmatched: 2. The CDR3 sequence: CASSSQGYSPLHF. DNA for the CDR3: TGTGCCAGCAGCTCACAGGGGTATTCACCCCTCCACTTT.

The sample holds a few counts of this clonotype. V usage is TRBV4-3 and J usage is TRBJ2-3; a weak D match, TRBD1 (6 bases). The CDR3 extends over 15 amino acids. Germline CDR1 and CDR2: LGHNA and YSLEER. Trimming removed 3 bases at V and 1 base at J, with 11 bases between. The CDR3 nucleotides read TGCGCCAGCAGCCAGCAGGGGTCAGGCACAGATACGCAGTATTTT. It codes for CASSQQGSGTDTQYF.

This clonotype has a count of ten or more. The chain combines TRBV20-1 with TRBJ2-7, with D maybe TRBD2 (5 bases). CDR3 size: 15 residues. V lost 6 bases and J 3 bases, leaving 21 bases between the germline ends. CDR1 is DFQATT, CDR2 SNEGSKA, per germline (reference sequence). CDR3 bases: TGCAGTGCGACTCGGGATGTTGTCTCTTTCTACGAGCAGTACTTC. It codes for CSATRDVVSFYEQYF.